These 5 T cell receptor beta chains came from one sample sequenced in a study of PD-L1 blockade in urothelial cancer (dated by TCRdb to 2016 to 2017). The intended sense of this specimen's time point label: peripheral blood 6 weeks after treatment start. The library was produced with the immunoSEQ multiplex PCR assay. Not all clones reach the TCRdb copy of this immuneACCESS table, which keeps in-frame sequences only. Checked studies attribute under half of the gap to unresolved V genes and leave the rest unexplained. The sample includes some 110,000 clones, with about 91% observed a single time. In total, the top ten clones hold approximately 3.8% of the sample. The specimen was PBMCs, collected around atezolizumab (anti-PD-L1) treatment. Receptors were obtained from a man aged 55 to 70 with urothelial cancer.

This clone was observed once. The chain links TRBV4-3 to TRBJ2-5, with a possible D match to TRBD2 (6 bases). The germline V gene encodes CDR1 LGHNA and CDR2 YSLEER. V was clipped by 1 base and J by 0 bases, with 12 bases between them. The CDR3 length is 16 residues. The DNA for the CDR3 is TGCGCCAGCAGCCAAGTGGTAGCGGCCCACCAAGAGACCCAGTACTTC. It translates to CASSQVVAAHQETQYF.

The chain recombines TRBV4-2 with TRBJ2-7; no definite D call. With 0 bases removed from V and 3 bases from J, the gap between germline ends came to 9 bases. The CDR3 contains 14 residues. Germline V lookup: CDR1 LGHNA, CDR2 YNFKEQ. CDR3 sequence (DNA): TGTGCCAGCAGCCAAGAGAGGCTGCTCTACGAGCAGTACTTC. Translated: CASSQERLLYEQYF.

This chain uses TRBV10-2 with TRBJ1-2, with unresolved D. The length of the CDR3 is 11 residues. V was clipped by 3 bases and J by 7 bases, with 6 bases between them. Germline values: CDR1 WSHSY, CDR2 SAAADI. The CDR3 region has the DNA TGCGCCAGCAGTGACGGGAGTGGCTACACCTTC. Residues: CASSDGSGYTF.

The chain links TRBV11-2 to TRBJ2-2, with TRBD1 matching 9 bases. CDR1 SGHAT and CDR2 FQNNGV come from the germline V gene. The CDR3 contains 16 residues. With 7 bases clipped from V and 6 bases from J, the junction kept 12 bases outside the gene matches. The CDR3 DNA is TGTGCCAGCATCTTCTCGAGACAGGGGGGCTCCGGGGAGCTGTTTTTT. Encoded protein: CASIFSRQGGSGELFF. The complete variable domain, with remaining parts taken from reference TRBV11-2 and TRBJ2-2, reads EAGVAQSPRYKIIEKRQSVAFWCNPISGHATLYWYQQILGQGPKLLIQFQNNGVVDDSQLPKDRFSAERLKGVDSTLKIQPAKLEDSAVYLCASIFSRQGGSGELFFGEGSRLTVL.

The CDR3 reads CASKTTEMNTEAFF. CDR3 in DNA: TGTGCCAGCAAGACCACGGAGATGAACACTGAAGCTTTCTTT. This chain links TRBV5-4 with TRBJ1-1; D unclear. Trimming shortened V by 6 bases and J by 0 bases, and 12 bases separated the two germline ends. This CDR3 contains 14 residues. Germline V CDR1 and CDR2: SGHNT, YYREEE (reference sequence).